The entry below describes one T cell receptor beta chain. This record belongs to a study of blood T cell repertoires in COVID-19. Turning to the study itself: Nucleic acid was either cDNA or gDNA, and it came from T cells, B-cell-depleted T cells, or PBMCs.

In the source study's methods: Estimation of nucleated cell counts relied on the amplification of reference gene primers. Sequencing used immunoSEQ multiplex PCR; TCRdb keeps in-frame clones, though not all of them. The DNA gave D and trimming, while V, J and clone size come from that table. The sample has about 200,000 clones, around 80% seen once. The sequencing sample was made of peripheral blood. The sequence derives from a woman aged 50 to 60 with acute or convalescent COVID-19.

This CDR3 is CASAATVSYEQYF. The CDR3 DNA is TGTGCCTCCGCCGCGACAGTCTCCTACGAGCAGTACTTC. The chain carries TRBV6-5 and TRBJ2-7; D possibly corresponds to TRBD1 (5 bases). Germline CDR1 and CDR2: MNHEY and SVGAGI. The V end lost 11 bases, the J end lost 0 bases, and 14 bases lay between the germline ends. This CDR3 is built from 13 residues.